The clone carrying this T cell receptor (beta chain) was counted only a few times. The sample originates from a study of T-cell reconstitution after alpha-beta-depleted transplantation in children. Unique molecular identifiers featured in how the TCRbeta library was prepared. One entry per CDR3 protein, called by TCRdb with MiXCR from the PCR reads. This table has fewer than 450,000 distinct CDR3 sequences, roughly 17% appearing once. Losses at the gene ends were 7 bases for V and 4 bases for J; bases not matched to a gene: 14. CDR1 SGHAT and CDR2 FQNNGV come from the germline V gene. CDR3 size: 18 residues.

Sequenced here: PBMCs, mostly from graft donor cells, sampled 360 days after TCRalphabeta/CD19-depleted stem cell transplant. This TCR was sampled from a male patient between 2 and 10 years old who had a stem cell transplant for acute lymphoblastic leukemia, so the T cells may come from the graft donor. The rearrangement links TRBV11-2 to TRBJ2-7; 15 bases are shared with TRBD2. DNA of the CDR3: TGTGCCAGCACCCTCCTCGGACTAGCGGGAGGGCCGGGTTACGAGCAGTACTTC. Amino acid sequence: CASTLLGLAGGPGYEQYF.